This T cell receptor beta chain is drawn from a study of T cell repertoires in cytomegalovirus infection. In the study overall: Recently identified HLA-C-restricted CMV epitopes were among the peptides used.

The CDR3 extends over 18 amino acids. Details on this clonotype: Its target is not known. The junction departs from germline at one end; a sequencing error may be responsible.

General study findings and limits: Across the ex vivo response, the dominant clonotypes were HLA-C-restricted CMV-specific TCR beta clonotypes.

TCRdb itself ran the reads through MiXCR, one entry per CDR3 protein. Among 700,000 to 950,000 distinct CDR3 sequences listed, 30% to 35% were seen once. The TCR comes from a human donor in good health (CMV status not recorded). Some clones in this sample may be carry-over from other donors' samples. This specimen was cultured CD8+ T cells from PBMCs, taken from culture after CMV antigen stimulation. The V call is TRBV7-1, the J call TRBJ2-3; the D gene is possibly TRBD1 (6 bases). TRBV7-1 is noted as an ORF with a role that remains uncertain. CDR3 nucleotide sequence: TGTACCAGCAGTACCGCACCCTACAGGGATGGGGCCACAGATACGCAGTATTTT. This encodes CTSSTAPYRDGATDTQYF.